This T cell receptor beta chain emerged from a study of Ad26.COV2.S vaccination and SARS-CoV-2 variants. For the study at large: By the intramuscular route, Ad26.COV2.S was given once, or twice 56 days apart.

V lost 4 bases, J lost 4 bases, and 17 bases lay in between. The germline CDR1 and CDR2 sequences are MNHEY and SMNVEV (reference sequence). This CDR3 region has 16 residues. Treatment given: roughly 20 received Ad26.COV2.S at low or high dose, single or two shots; about 5 received placebo; per-sample allocation not given. Samples were taken on day 63 after the first vaccine or placebo injection. This vaccine is an Ad26 vector that expresses the Wuhan-strain SARS-CoV-2 spike. Sequenced by immunoSEQ multiplex PCR; TCRdb stores in-frame clones only, minus some. The sample shows around 300,000 clones, about 86% of them seen only once. This clone came up a few times. Its antigen is unknown. Study observations and caveats: Researchers reported similar non-spike TCR breadth in vaccine and placebo recipients.

The chain is built from TRBV27 and TRBJ1-5; tentatively, D is TRBD1 (5 bases). Here the sequenced sample was peripheral blood, taken in a trial of Ad26.COV2.S vaccine versus placebo. The clonotype was recovered from a person aged 18-60 years who received the Ad26.COV2.S COVID-19 vaccine or a placebo. In DNA form, the CDR3 reads TGTGCCAGCAGTTCCACCGGGACGGCTGATAATCAGCCCCAGCATTTT. Its protein product is CASSSTGTADNQPQHF.